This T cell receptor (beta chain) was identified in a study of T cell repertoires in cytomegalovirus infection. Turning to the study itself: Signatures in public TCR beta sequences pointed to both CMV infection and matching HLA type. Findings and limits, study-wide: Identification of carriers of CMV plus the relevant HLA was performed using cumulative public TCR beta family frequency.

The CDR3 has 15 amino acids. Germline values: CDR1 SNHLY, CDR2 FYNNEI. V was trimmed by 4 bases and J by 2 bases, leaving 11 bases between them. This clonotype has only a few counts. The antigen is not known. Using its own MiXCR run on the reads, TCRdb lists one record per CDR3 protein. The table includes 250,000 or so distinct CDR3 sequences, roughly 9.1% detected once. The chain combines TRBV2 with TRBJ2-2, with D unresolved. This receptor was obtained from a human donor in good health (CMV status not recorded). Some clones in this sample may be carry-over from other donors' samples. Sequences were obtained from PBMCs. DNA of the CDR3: TGTGCCAGCAGTGCGTCGATCTTCAACACCGGGGAGCTGTTTTTT. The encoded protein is CASSASIFNTGELFF. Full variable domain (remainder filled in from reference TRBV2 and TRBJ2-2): EPEVTQTPSHQVTQMGQEVILRCVPISNHLYFYWYRQILGQKVEFLVSFYNNEISEKSEIFDDQFSVERPDGSNFTLKIRSTKLEDSAMYFCASSASIFNTGELFFGEGSRLTVL.